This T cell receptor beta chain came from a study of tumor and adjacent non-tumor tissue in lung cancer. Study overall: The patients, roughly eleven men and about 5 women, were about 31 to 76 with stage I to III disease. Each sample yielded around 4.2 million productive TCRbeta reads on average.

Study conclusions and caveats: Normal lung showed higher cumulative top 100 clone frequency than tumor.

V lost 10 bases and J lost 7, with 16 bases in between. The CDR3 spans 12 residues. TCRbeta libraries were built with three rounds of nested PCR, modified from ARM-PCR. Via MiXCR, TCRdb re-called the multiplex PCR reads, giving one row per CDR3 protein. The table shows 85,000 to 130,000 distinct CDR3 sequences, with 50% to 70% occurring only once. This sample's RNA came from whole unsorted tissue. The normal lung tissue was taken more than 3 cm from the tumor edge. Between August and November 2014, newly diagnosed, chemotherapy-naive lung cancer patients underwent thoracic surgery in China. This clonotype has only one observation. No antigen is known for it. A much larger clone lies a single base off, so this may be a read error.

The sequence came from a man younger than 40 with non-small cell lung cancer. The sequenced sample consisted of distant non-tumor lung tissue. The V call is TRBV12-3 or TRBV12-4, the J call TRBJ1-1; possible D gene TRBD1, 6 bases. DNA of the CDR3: TGTGCCACCACCTGGGGGGCTATTGAAGCTTTCTTT. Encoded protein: CATTWGAIEAFF.